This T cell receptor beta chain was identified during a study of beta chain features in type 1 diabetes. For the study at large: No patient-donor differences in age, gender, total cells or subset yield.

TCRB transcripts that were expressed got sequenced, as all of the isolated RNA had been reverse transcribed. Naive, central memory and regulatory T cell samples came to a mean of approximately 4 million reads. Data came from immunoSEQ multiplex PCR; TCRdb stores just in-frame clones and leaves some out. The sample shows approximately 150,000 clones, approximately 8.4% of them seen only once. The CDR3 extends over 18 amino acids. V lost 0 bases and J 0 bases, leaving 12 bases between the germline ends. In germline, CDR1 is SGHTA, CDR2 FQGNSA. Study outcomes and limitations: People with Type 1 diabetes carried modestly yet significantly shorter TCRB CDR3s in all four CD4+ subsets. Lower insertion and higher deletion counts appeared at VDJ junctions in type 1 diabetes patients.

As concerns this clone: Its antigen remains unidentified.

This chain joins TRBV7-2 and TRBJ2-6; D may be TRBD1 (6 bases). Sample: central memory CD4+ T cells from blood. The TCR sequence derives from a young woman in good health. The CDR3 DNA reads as TGTGCCAGCAGCTTAGCGGGGGCGCACCTCTCTGGGGCCAACGTCCTGACTTTC. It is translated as CASSLAGAHLSGANVLTF.